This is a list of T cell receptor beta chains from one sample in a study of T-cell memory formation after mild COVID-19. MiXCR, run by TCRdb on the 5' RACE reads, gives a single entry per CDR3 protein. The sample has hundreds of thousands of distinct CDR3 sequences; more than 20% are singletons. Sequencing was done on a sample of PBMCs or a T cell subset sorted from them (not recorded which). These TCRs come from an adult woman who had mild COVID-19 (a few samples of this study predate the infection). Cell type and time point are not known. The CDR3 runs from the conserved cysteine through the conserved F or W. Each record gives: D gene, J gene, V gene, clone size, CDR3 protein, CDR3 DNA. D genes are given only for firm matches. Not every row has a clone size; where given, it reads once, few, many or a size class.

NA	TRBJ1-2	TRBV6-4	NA	CASRQGLGYTF	TGTGCCAGCAGGCAGGGACTCGGCTACACCTTC
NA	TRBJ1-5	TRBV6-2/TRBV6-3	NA	CASSYSAGAGNQPQHF	TGTGCCAGCAGTTACTCAGCCGGGGCGGGCAATCAGCCCCAGCATTTT
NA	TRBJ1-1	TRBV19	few	CASSPTRWGTEAFF	TGTGCCAGTAGTCCCACTCGGTGGGGCACTGAAGCTTTCTTT
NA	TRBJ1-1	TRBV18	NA	CASSPRAADGNTEAFF	TGTGCCAGCTCACCCCGTGCCGCTGACGGGAACACTGAAGCTTTCTTT
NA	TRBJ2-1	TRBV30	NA	CAWSAELRGGQFF	TGTGCCTGGAGCGCGGAGCTACGTGGGGGGCAGTTCTTC
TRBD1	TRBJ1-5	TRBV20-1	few	CSARTGTRNQPQHF	TGCAGTGCAAGGACAGGGACTAGAAATCAGCCCCAGCATTTT
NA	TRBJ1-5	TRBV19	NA	CASSYGHEPQHF	TGTGCCAGTAGCTACGGACACGAGCCCCAGCATTTT
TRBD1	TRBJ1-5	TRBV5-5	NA	CASSLGDSLSQPQHF	TGTGCCAGCAGCTTGGGGGACAGCTTAAGTCAGCCCCAGCATTTT
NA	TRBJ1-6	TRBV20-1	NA	CSASGAVNSPLNF	TGCAGTGCTTCCGGGGCTGTTAATTCACCCCTCAACTTT
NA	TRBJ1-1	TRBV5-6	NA	CASSSGPTEAFF	TGTGCCAGCAGCTCCGGTCCCACTGAAGCTTTCTTT
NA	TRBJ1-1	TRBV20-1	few	CSARRGGVLNTEAFF	TGCAGTGCTAGACGGGGTGGGGTTCTGAACACTGAAGCTTTCTTT
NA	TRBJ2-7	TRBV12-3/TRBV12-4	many	CASSREYSPVGQYF	TGTGCCAGCAGTCGTGAGTACAGCCCCGTAGGGCAGTACTTC
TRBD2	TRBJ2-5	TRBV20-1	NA	CSPAGKETQYF	TGCAGTCCAGCGGGGAAAGAGACCCAGTACTTC
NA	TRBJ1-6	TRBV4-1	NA	CASSPLGGVTDSPLHF	TGCGCCAGCAGCCCGTTGGGTGGGGTAACAGATTCACCCCTCCACTTT
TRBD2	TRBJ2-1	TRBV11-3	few	CASSPVTGGLGEQFF	TGTGCCAGCAGCCCCGTGACGGGAGGGCTGGGTGAGCAGTTCTTC
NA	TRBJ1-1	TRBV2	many	CASSDGWKNTEAFF	TGTGCCAGCAGTGACGGGTGGAAGAACACTGAAGCTTTCTTT
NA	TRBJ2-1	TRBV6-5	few	CASSSSTSGGANEQFF	NA
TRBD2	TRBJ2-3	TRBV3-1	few	CASSPTSGVQYF	TGTGCCAGCAGCCCGACTAGCGGTGTGCAGTATTTT
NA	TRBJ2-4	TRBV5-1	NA	CASSLEQGGNIQYF	TGCGCCAGCAGCTTGGAACAGGGCGGAAACATTCAGTACTTC
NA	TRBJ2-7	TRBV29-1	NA	CSVVSYEQYF	TGCAGCGTTGTAAGCTACGAGCAGTACTTC
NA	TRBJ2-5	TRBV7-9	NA	CASAVVLETQYF	TGTGCCTCAGCGGTAGTATTAGAGACCCAGTACTTC
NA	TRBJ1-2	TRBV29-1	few	CSVEDRGANYGYTF	TGCAGCGTTGAAGATCGGGGAGCTAACTATGGCTACACCTTC
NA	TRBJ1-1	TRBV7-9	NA	CASSFKGTNTEAFF	TGTGCCAGCAGCTTTAAGGGGACGAACACTGAAGCTTTCTTT
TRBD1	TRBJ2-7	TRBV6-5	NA	CASSYSDTQGDEQYF	TGTGCCAGCAGTTACTCAGACACCCAGGGGGACGAGCAGTACTTC
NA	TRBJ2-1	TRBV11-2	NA	CASSLVAWMGNEQFF	TGTGCCAGCAGCTTAGTGGCTTGGATGGGGAATGAGCAGTTCTTC
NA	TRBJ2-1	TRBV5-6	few	CASSLPGWEREQFF	TGTGCCAGCAGCTTGCCAGGGTGGGAGCGGGAGCAGTTCTTC
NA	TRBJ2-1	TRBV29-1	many	CSVESPRARTGEQFF	TGCAGCGTTGAATCCCCCCGCGCCCGCACGGGTGAGCAGTTCTTC
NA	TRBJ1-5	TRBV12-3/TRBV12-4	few	CASRMGQANQPQHF	TGTGCCAGCAGAATGGGACAAGCCAATCAGCCCCAGCATTTT
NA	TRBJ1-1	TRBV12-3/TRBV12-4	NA	CASSRDFEAFF	TGTGCCAGCAGTCGGGACTTTGAAGCTTTCTTT
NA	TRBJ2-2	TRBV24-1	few	CATSDDFEANTGELFF	TGTGCCACCAGTGATGACTTTGAGGCGAACACCGGGGAGCTGTTTTTT
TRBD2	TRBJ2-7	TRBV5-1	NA	CASSPGLESEQYF	TGCGCCAGCAGCCCGGGACTAGAGTCCGAGCAGTACTTC
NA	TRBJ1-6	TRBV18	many	CASSPDRKNSPLHF	TGTGCCAGCTCACCGGACAGAAAGAATTCACCCCTCCACTTT
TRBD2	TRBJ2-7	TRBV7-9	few	CASSSQREGLREQYF	TGTGCCAGCAGCTCCCAGCGGGAGGGCCTCCGCGAGCAGTACTTC
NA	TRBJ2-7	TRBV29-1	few	CSVEDNPRGNEQYF	TGCAGCGTTGAAGATAACCCCAGGGGCAACGAGCAGTACTTC
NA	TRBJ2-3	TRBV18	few	CASSPPVLVSTDTQYF	TGTGCCAGCTCACCACCGGTACTAGTGAGCACAGATACGCAGTATTTT
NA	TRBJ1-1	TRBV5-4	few	CASSSPGSMNTEAFF	TGTGCCAGCAGCTCCCCGGGGTCAATGAACACTGAAGCTTTCTTT
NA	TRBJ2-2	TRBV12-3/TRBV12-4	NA	CASSLVGQLYGELFF	TGTGCCAGCAGCCTTGTCGGCCAGCTGTACGGGGAGCTGTTTTTT
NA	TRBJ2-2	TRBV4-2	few	CASSRSQPAPGELFF	TGTGCCAGCAGCAGAAGCCAGCCTGCCCCCGGGGAGCTGTTTTTT
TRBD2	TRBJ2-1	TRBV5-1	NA	CASSWTSGGFSEQFF	TGCGCCAGCAGCTGGACTAGCGGGGGATTTAGTGAGCAGTTCTTC
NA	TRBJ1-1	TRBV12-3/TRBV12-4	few	CASSLIRRTEAFF	TGTGCCAGCAGTTTAATCCGGAGGACTGAAGCTTTCTTT
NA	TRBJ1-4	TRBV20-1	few	CSVSEGIREKLFF	TGCAGCGTTTCGGAGGGGATCCGTGAAAAACTGTTTTTT
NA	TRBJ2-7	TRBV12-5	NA	CASVGKRYEQYF	TGTGCTAGTGTGGGCAAGCGATACGAGCAGTACTTC
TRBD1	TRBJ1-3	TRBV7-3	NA	CASSLGTAGSGNTIYF	TGTGCCAGCAGCTTAGGGACAGCCGGCTCTGGAAACACCATATATTTT
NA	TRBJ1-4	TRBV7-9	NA	CASSFKGKLFF	TGTGCCAGCAGCTTCAAGGGAAAACTGTTTTTT
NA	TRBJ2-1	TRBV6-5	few	CASSTPGAKNMGQFF	TGTGCCAGCAGTACCCCCGGCGCTAAAAATATGGGGCAGTTCTTC
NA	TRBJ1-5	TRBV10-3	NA	CAVWGGSNQPQHF	TGTGCCGTCTGGGGGGGGAGCAATCAGCCCCAGCATTTT